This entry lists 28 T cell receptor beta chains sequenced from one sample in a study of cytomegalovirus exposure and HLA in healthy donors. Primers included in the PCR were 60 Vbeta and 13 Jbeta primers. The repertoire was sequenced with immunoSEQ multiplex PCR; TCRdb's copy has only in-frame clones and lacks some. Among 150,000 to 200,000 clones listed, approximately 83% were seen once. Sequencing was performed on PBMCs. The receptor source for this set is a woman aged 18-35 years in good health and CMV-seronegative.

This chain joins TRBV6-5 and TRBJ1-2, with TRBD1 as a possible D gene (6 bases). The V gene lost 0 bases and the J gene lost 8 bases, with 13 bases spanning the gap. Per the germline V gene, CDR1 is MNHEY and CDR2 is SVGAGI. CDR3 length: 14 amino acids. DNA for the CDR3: TGTGCCAGCAGTTACTCAGAACGCAGGGGAGGCTACACCTTC. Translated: CASSYSERRGGYTF.

The CDR3 nucleotides read TGTGCCAGCAGTGGGATTAGCGGGGGGCCCCGCACTAATGAGCAGTTCTTC. Translated: CASSGISGGPRTNEQFF. J is TRBJ2-1 and V is TRBV6-1; TRBD2 matches at 10 bases. Germline-derived CDR1 and CDR2 are MNHNS and SASEGT. The CDR3 is 17 amino acids. The junction had 13 bases not matched to a gene; V was cut back by 4 bases and J by 7 bases.

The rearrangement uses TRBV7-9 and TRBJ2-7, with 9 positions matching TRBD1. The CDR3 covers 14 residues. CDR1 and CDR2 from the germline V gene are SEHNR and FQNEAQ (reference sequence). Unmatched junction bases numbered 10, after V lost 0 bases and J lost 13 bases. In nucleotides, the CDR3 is TGTGCCAGCAGCTTAGCTGCGGGACAGGGTGAGAACTACTTC. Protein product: CASSLAAGQGENYF. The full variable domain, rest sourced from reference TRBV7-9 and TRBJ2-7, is DTGVSQNPRHKITKRGQNVTFRCDPISEHNRLYWYRQTLGQGPEFLTYFQNEAQLEKSRLLSDRFSAERPKGSFSTLEIQRTEQGDSAMYLCASSLAAGQGENYFGPGTRLTVT.

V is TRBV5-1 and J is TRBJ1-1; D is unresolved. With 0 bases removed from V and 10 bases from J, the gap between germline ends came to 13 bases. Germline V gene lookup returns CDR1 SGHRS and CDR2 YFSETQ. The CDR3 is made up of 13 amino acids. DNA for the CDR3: TGCGCCAGCAGCTTGGGCGAGAAGGAGGTAGCTTTCTTT. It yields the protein CASSLGEKEVAFF.

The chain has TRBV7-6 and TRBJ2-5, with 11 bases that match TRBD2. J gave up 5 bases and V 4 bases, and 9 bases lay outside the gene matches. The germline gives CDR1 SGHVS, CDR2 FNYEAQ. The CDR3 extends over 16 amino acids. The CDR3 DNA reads TGTGCCAGCAGCTCCGGTAGCGGGGGGGCCGGGGAGACCCAGTACTTC. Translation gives CASSSGSGGAGETQYF.

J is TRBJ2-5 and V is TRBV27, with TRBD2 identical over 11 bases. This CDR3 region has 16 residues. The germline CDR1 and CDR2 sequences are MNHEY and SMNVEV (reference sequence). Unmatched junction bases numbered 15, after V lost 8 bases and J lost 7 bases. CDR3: CASGTSSGGSFGTQYF. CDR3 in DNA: TGTGCCAGCGGAACTTCTAGCGGGGGGAGCTTTGGGACCCAGTACTTC.

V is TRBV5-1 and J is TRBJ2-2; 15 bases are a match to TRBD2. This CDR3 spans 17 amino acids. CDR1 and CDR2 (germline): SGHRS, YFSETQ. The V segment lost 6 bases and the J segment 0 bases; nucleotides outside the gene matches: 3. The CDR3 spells CASTGLAGGPNTGELFF. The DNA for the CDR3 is TGCGCCAGCACGGGACTAGCGGGGGGTCCGAACACCGGGGAGCTGTTTTTT.

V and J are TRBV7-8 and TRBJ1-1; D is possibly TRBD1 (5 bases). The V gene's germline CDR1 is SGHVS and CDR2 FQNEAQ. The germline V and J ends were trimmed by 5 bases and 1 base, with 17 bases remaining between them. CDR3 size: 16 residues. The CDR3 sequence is CASSHSRGGGNTEAFF. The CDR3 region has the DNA TGTGCCAGCAGCCACAGCCGGGGGGGAGGGAACACTGAAGCTTTCTTT.

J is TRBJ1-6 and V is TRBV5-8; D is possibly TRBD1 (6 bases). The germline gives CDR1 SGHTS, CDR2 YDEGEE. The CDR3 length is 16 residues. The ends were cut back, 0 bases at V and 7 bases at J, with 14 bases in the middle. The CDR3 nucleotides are TGTGCCAGCAGCTTGGGGGGGCGCGGAAGAAATTCACCCCTCCACTTT. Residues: CASSLGGRGRNSPLHF.

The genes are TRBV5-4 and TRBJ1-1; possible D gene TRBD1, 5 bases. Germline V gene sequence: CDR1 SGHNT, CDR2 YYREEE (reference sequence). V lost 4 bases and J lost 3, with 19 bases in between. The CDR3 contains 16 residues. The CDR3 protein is CASSPREAAPYTEAFF. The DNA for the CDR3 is TGTGCCAGCAGCCCCAGGGAAGCCGCCCCTTACACTGAAGCTTTCTTT.

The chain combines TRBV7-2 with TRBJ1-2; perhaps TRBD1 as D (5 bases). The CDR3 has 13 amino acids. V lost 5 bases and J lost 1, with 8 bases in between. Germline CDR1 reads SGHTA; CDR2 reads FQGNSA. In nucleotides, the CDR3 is TGTGCCAGCAGCCCCGACAGTAACTATGGCTACACCTTC. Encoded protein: CASSPDSNYGYTF.

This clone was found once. This CDR3 is CASSKTGTGGTEAFF. The CDR3 region has the DNA TGTGCCAGTAGTAAAACCGGGACAGGGGGCACTGAAGCTTTCTTT. The rearrangement uses TRBV19 and TRBJ1-1; TRBD1 agrees at 11 bases. Germline assignment: CDR1 LNHDA and CDR2 SQIVND (reference sequence). The V segment lost 4 bases and the J segment 4 bases; nucleotides outside the gene matches: 5. This CDR3 comprises 15 residues.

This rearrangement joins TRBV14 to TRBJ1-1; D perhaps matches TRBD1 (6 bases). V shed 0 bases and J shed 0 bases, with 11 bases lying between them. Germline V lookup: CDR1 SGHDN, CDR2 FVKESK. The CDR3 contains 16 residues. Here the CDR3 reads CASSQDLGQLNTEAFF. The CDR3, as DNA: TGTGCCAGCAGCCAAGATCTAGGACAGCTGAACACTGAAGCTTTCTTT.

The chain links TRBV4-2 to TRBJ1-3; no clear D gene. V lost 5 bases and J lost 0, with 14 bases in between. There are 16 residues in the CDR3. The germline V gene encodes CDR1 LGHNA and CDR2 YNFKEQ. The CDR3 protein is CASSERADLSGNTIYF. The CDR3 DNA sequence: TGTGCCAGCAGCGAGAGGGCAGACCTCTCTGGAAACACCATATATTTT.

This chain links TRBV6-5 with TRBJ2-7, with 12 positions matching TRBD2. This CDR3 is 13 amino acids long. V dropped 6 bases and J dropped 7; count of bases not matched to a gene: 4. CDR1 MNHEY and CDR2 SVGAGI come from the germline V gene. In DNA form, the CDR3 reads TGTGCCAGCAGGAGACTAGCGGGGGAAGAGCAGTACTTC. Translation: CASRRLAGEEQYF.

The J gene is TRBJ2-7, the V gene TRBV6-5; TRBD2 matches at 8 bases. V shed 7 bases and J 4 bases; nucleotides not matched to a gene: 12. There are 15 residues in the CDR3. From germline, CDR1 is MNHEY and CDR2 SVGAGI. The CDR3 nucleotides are TGTGCCAGCAACCCTGCGGGGGGCCGACAGTACGAGCAGTACTTC. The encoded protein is CASNPAGGRQYEQYF.

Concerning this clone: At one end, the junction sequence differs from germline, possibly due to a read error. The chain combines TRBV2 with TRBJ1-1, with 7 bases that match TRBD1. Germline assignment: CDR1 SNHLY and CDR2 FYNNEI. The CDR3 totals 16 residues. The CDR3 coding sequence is TGTGCCAGCAAAGATCGGTCGACAGGGATAGGCACTGAAGATTTCTTT. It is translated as CASKDRSTGIGTEDFF.

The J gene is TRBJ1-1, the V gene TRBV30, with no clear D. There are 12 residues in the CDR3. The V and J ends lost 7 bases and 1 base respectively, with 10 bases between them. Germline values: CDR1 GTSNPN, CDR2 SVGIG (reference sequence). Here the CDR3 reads CAYNGGNTEAFF. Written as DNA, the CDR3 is TGTGCCTATAACGGCGGGAACACTGAAGCTTTCTTT. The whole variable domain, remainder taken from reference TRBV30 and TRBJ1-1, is SQTIHQWPATLVQPVGSPLSLECTVEGTSNPNLYWYRQAAGRGLQLLFYSVGIGQISSEVPQNLSASRPQDRQFILSSKKLLLSDSGFYLCAYNGGNTEAFFGQGTRLTVV.

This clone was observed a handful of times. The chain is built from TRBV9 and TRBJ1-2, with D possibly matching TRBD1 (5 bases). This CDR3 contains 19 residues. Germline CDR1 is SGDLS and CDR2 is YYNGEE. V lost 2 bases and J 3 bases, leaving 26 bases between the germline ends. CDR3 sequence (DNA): TGTGCCAGCAGCGTCACGTGGTTACCCCAGCGGGGCCCTTACTATGGCTACACCTTC. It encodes CASSVTWLPQRGPYYGYTF.

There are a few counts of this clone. CDR3 sequence reads: CASSEGDRGYEQYF. CDR3 bases: TGTGCCAGCAGTGAAGGGGACAGGGGTTACGAGCAGTACTTC. The V call is TRBV6-1, the J call TRBJ2-7; 10 nucleotides align to TRBD1. J lost 4 bases, V lost 1 base, and 1 base had no gene match. Germline V gene sequence: CDR1 MNHNS, CDR2 SASEGT. The CDR3 covers 14 residues.

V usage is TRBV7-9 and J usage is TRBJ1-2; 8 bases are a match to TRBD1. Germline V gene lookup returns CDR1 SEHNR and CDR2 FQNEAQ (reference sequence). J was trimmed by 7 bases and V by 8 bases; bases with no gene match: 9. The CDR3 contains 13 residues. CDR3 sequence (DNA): TGTGCCAGCCGGTCGGACAGGGCGTCTGGCTACACCTTC. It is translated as CASRSDRASGYTF.

The DNA for the CDR3 is TGTGCCAGCGGGACAGGACAGGGTCGCACAGATACGCAGTATTTT. This sequence encodes CASGTGQGRTDTQYF. V gene TRBV9 combines with J gene TRBJ2-3, with TRBD1 identical over 8 bases. Germline CDR1 and CDR2: SGDLS and YYNGEE. The V segment lost 7 bases and the J segment 1 base; nucleotides outside the gene matches: 8. The CDR3 spans 15 residues.

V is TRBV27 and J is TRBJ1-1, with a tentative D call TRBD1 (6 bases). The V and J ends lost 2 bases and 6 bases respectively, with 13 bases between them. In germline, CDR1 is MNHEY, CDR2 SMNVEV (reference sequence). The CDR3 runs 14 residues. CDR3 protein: CASSLGGLGSEAFF. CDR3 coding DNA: TGTGCCAGCAGTTTAGGGGGCTTAGGGTCTGAAGCTTTCTTT.

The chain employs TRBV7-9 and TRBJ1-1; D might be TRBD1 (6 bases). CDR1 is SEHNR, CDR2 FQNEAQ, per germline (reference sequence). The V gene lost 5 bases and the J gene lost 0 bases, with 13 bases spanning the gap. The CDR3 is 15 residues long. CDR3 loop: CASSQKGQLNTEAFF. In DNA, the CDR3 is TGTGCCAGCAGCCAGAAAGGACAGCTGAACACTGAAGCTTTCTTT.

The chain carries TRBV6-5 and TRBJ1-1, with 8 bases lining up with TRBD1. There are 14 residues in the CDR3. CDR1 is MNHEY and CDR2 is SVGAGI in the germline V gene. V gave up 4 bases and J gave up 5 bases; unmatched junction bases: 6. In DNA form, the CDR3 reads TGTGCCAGCAGTTCCGGACAGGGAGGTACTGAAGCTTTCTTT. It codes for CASSSGQGGTEAFF.

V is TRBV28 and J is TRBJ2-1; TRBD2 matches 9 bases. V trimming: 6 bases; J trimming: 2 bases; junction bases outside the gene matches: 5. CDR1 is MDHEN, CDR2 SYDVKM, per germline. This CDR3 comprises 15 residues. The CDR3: CASSLTSGAYNEQFF. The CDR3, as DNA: TGTGCCAGCAGCTTGACTAGCGGAGCCTACAATGAGCAGTTCTTC.

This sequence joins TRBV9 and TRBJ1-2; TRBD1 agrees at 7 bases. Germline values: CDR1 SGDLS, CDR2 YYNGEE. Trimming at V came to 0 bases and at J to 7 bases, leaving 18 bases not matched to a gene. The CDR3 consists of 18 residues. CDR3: CASSVGRGSGQRLGGYTF. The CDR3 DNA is TGTGCCAGCAGCGTAGGTCGGGGATCGGGACAGCGGCTAGGTGGCTACACCTTC. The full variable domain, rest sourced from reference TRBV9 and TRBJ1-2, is DSGVTQTPKHLITATGQRVTLRCSPRSGDLSVYWYQQSLDQGLQFLIQYYNGEERAKGNILERFSAQQFPDLHSELNLSSLELGDSALYFCASSVGRGSGQRLGGYTFGSGTRLTVV.

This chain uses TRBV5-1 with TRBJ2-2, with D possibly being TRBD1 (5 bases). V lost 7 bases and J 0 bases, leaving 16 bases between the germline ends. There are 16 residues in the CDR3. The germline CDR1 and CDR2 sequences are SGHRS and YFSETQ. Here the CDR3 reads CASEPWAGSNTGELFF. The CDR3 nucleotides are TGCGCCAGCGAGCCGTGGGCAGGGTCGAACACCGGGGAGCTGTTTTTT.